This T cell receptor beta chain was identified in a study of blood T cell repertoires in COVID-19. Generated by immunoSEQ multiplex PCR, the TCRdb table keeps only in-frame clones and is missing some. The sample gives a few hundred thousand clones, approximately 89% of which show up once; around 2% is in the top ten. The TCR originated in a man aged 35-49 years in a cohort exposed to, infected with or recovered from COVID-19 (not recorded which). The sample was PBMCs or T cells enriched from blood (not recorded which).

The CDR3 bases are TGTGCCAGCAGCTCCTCTCACGGACTAGCGGGAGTAGATACGCAGTATTTT. Translated, it gives CASSSSHGLAGVDTQYF. This rearrangement joins TRBV11-3 to TRBJ2-3; 13 bases map to TRBD2. The J segment lost 5 bases and the V segment lost 4 bases, leaving 9 bases of the junction unmatched. The CDR3 covers 17 residues. The germline CDR1 and CDR2 sequences are SGHNT and YENEEA.